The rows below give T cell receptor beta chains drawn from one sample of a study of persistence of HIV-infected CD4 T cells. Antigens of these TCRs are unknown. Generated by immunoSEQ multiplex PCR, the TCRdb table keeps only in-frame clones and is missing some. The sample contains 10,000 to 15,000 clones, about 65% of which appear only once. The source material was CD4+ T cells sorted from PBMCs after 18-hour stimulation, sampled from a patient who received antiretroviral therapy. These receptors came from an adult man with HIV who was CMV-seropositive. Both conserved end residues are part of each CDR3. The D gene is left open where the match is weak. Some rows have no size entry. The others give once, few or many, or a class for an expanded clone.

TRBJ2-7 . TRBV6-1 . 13 CASSEERRDEQYF TGTGCCAGCAGTGAAGAAAGGCGGGACGAGCAGTACTTC
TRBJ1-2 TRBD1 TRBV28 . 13 CASNLDRGVGYTF TGTGCCAGCAACTTAGACAGGGGCGTTGGCTACACCTTC
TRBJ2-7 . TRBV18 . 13 CASSPGTLYEQYF TGTGCCAGCTCACCCGGGACACTCTACGAGCAGTACTTC
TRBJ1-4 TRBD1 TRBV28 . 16 CASSNSGGRHNEKLFF TGTGCCAGCAGTAATTCAGGGGGCAGGCATAATGAAAAACTGTTTTTT
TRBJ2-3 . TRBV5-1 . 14 CASSSLGVGQTQYF TGCGCCAGCAGCTCCCTCGGGGTGGGACAAACGCAGTATTTT
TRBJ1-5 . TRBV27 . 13 CASSLSDTQPQHF TGTGCCAGCAGTTTATCAGATACCCAGCCCCAGCATTTT
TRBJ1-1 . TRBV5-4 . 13 CASSLGGDTEAFF TGTGCCAGCAGCTTGGGCGGGGACACTGAAGCTTTCTTT
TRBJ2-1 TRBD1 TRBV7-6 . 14 CASSLGTGYNEQFF TGTGCCAGCAGCTTAGGGACAGGTTACAATGAGCAGTTCTTC
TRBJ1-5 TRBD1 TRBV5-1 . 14 CASSSGQGDQPQHF TGCGCCAGCAGCTCAGGACAGGGCGATCAGCCCCAGCATTTT
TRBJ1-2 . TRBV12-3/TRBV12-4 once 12 CASSGQNYGYTF TGTGCCAGCAGTGGACAGAACTATGGCTACACCTTC
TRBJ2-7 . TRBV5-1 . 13 CASSLGPGDEQYF TGCGCCAGCAGCTTGGGGCCCGGGGACGAGCAGTACTTC
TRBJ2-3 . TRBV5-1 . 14 CASSLDSPTDTQYF TGCGCCAGCAGCTTGGACAGTCCCACAGATACGCAGTATTTT
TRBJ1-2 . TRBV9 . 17 CASSVAGVGQQAYGYTF TGTGCCAGCAGCGTAGCGGGGGTTGGGCAGCAAGCCTATGGCTACACCTTC
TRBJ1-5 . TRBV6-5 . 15 CASSSPGGVNQPQHF TGTGCCAGCAGTTCCCCCGGAGGAGTCAATCAGCCCCAGCATTTT
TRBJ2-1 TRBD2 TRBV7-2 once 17 CASTFPTGTSGVRGQFF TGTGCCAGCACCTTCCCCACCGGGACTAGCGGGGTTCGGGGGCAGTTCTTC
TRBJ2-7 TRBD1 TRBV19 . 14 CASSTGQWSYEQYF TGTGCCAGTAGTACGGGACAGTGGTCCTACGAGCAGTACTTC
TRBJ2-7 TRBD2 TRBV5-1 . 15 CASSLGGGGAGEQYF TGCGCCAGCAGCTTGGGCGGCGGGGGGGCCGGCGAGCAGTACTTC
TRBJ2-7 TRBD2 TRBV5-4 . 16 CASSPWTSGENYEQYF TGTGCCAGCAGCCCATGGACTAGCGGGGAGAACTACGAGCAGTACTTC
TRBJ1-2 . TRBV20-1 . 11 CSASKGYGYTF TGCAGTGCTAGCAAAGGCTATGGCTACACCTTC
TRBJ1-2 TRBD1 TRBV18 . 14 CASFPGDRVNGYTF TGTGCCAGCTTCCCGGGGGACAGGGTGAATGGCTACACCTTC
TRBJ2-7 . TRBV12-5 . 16 CASGFLPPESSYEQYF TGTGCTAGTGGTTTTCTCCCCCCCGAGAGCTCCTACGAGCAGTACTTC
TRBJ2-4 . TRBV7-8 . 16 CASSLGSQGAKNIQYF TGTGCCAGCAGCCTCGGGTCTCAGGGGGCCAAAAACATTCAGTACTTC
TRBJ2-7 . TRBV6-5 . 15 CASRLAEPRAYEQYF TGTGCCAGCAGGTTAGCGGAACCCCGTGCCTACGAGCAGTACTTC
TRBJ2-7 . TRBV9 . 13 CASSVEQETRQYF TGTGCCAGCAGCGTAGAGCAGGAGACGAGGCAGTACTTC
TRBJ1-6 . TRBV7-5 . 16 CARSLSGGVYNSPLHF TGTGCCAGAAGCTTGAGTGGGGGCGTCTATAATTCACCCCTCCACTTT
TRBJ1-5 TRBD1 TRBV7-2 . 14 CASSPGTGSLLKHF TGTGCCAGCAGCCCAGGGACAGGCTCCCTTTTGAAGCATTTT
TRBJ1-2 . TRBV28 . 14 CASSPTYLNYGYTF TGTGCCAGCAGCCCCACATATCTTAACTATGGCTACACCTTC
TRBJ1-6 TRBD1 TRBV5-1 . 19 CASSRQRQGRDSYNSPLHF TGCGCCAGCAGCCGACAGAGACAGGGGCGGGATTCGTATAATTCACCCCTCCACTTT
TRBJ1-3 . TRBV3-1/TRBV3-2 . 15 CASSRRAGAGNTIYF TGTGCCAGCAGCCGTCGCGCAGGGGCTGGAAACACCATATATTTT
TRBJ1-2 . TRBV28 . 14 CASSIGQPNYGYTF TGTGCCAGCAGTATTGGGCAGCCTAACTATGGCTACACCTTC
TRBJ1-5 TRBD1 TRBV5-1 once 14 CASATGGIGQPQHF TGCGCCAGCGCAACAGGGGGAATAGGACAGCCCCAGCATTTT
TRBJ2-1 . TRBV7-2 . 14 CASSLFGGMGEQFF TGTGCCAGCAGCTTATTTGGTGGAATGGGGGAGCAGTTCTTC
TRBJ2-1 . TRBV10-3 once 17 CAITSNLVGGVRNEQFF TGTGCCATCACTTCGAATCTAGTCGGGGGCGTAAGGAATGAGCAGTTCTTC
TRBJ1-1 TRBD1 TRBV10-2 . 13 CASSRDRVSEAFF TGCGCCAGCAGCCGGGACAGGGTGTCTGAAGCTTTCTTT
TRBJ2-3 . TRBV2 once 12 CASSEERDTQYF TGTGCCAGCAGTGAGGAGCGGGATACGCAGTATTTT
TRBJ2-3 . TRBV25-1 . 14 CASVPSIGTDTQYF TGTGCCAGCGTCCCTAGTATAGGCACAGATACGCAGTATTTT
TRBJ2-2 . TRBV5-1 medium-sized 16 CASSLIDRSWGGELFF TGCGCCAGCAGCTTAATAGACAGATCGTGGGGTGGGGAGCTGTTTTTT
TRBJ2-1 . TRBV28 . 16 CASSLSASGIRDEQFF TGTGCCAGCAGTTTATCGGCCTCGGGGATAAGGGATGAGCAGTTCTTC
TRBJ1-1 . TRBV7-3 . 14 CASSLAQGNTEAFF TGTGCCAGCAGCTTAGCACAGGGGAACACTGAAGCTTTCTTT
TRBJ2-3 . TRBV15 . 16 CATSRLRQSYTDTQYF TGTGCCACCAGCAGGCTCCGGCAGAGCTACACAGATACGCAGTATTTT
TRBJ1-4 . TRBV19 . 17 CASSIGGGFLTNEKLFF TGTGCCAGTAGTATTGGGGGTGGTTTCCTGACTAATGAAAAACTGTTTTTT
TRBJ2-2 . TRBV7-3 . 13 CASSLTGRGELFF TGTGCCAGCAGCTTAACGGGCCGCGGGGAGCTGTTTTTT
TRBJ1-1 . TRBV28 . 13 CASSRSRPAEAFF TGTGCCAGCAGTCGGTCCCGCCCAGCTGAAGCTTTCTTT
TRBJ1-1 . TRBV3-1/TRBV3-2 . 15 CASSQEGGFRTEAFF TGTGCCAGCAGCCAAGAAGGGGGGTTTCGCACTGAAGCTTTCTTT
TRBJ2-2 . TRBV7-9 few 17 CASTNLEGGSLSGELFF TGTGCCAGCACCAACCTAGAGGGGGGCAGCCTGAGCGGGGAGCTGTTTTTT
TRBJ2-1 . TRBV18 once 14 CASSPRESYNEQFF TGTGCCAGCTCACCAAGGGAGAGCTACAATGAGCAGTTCTTC
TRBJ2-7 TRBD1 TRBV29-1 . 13 CSVVVTGDYEQYF TGCAGCGTGGTGGTAACAGGGGATTACGAGCAGTACTTC
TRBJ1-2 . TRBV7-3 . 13 CASSTGEGYGYTF TGTGCCAGCAGCACCGGGGAAGGCTATGGCTACACCTTC
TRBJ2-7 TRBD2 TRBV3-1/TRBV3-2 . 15 CASSYYLAGLYEQYF TGTGCCAGCAGCTACTATCTAGCGGGACTCTACGAGCAGTACTTC
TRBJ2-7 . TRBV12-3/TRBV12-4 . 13 CASSAGPPYEQYF TGTGCCAGCAGTGCCGGGCCTCCCTACGAGCAGTACTTC
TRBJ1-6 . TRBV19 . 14 CASRPSSYNSPLHF TGTGCCAGCCGGCCGAGCTCCTATAATTCACCCCTCCACTTT
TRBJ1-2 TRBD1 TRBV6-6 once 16 CASSSSTGGLNYGYTF TGTGCCAGCAGTTCCTCCACAGGGGGCCTTAACTATGGCTACACCTTC
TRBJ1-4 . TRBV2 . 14 CASSKQGFKEKLFF TGTGCCAGCAGTAAACAGGGCTTTAAGGAAAAACTGTTTTTT